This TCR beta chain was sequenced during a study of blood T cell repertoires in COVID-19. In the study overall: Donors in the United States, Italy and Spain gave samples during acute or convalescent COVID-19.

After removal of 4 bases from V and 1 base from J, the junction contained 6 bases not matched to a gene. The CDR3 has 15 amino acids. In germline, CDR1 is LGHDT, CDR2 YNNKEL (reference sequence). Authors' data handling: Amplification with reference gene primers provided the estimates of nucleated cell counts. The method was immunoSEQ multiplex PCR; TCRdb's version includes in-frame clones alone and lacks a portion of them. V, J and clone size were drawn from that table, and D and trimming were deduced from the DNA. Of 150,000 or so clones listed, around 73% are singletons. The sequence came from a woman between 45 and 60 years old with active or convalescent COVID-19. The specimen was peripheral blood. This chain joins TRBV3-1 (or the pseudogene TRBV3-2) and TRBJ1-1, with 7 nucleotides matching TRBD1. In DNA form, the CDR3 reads TGTGCCAGCAGCCGCGACAGGGCTCAGAACACTGAAGCTTTCTTT. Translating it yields CASSRDRAQNTEAFF.